A single sample is the source of the 30 T cell receptor beta chains below, sequenced in a study of blood T cell repertoires in COVID-19. Profiled with immunoSEQ multiplex PCR; TCRdb holds only in-frame clones, not every one. This table holds about 420,000 clones, roughly 90% found once. The sequenced sample was peripheral blood. These receptor sequences come from a man between 18 and 35 years old with COVID-19, enrolled during active disease.

The CDR3 coding sequence is TGCGCCAGCAGCTTTACAGGGGACTCCTACGAGCAGTACTTC. Its translation is CASSFTGDSYEQYF. The rearrangement joins TRBV5-1 to TRBJ2-7; 7 bases line up with TRBD1. This CDR3 has 14 residues. The germline V gene has CDR1 SGHRS and CDR2 YFSETQ. V lost 2 bases and J lost 0; bases outside the gene matches: 2.

The chain couples TRBV11-3 to TRBJ2-2; 9 positions agree with TRBD1. The germline V gene has CDR1 SGHNT and CDR2 YENEEA. This CDR3 is 14 amino acids long. The ends lost 5 bases at V and 4 bases at J; junction bases unmatched: 2. The CDR3 spells CASSRDRVTGELFF. CDR3 DNA sequence: TGTGCCAGCAGCCGGGACAGGGTCACCGGGGAGCTGTTTTTT.

The chain joins TRBV2 to TRBJ1-1; D is undetermined. The CDR3 has 14 amino acids. Germline V gene data show CDR1 as SNHLY and CDR2 as FYNNEI. Trimming removed 7 bases at V and 4 bases at J, with 16 bases between. This CDR3 is CASKRPSLGTEAFF. In DNA, the CDR3 is TGTGCCAGCAAGAGACCCAGCCTAGGCACTGAAGCTTTCTTT. The entire variable domain, with the rest obtained from reference TRBV2 and TRBJ1-1, is as follows: EPEVTQTPSHQVTQMGQEVILRCVPISNHLYFYWYRQILGQKVEFLVSFYNNEISEKSEIFDDQFSVERPDGSNFTLKIRSTKLEDSAMYFCASKRPSLGTEAFFGQGTRLTVV.

The CDR3 DNA reads as TGTGCCAGCAGTCGACTAGCGCCCCAAACAGATACGCAGTATTTT. Protein sequence: CASSRLAPQTDTQYF. The V call is TRBV6-5, the J call TRBJ2-3; TRBD2 matches at 8 bases. CDR1 MNHEY and CDR2 SVGAGI come from the germline V gene. J gave up 3 bases and V 5 bases, and 7 bases lay outside the gene matches. The CDR3 has 15 amino acids.

The V and J genes are TRBV19 and TRBJ1-6; TRBD1 might be the D (6 bases). Trimming cost V 3 bases and J 8 bases, with 14 bases left between them. This CDR3 comprises 15 residues. CDR1 is LNHDA and CDR2 is SQIVND in the germline V gene (reference sequence). CDR3 nucleotide sequence: TGTGCCAGTAGTATCGTAGGGACATCGGATTCACCCCTCCACTTT. Translated: CASSIVGTSDSPLHF. Looking up the rest from reference TRBV19 and TRBJ1-6 gives the full variable domain: DGGITQSPKYLFRKEGQNVTLSCEQNLNHDAMYWYRQDPGQGLRLIYYSQIVNDFQKGDIAEGYSVSREKKESFPLTVTSAQKNPTAFYLCASSIVGTSDSPLHFGNGTRLTVT.

CDR3 protein: CASSLAPTPAFYEQYF. The CDR3 nucleotides are TGTGCCAGCAGCTTGGCCCCTACCCCAGCGTTCTACGAGCAGTACTTC. This chain uses TRBV5-6 with TRBJ2-7; D is ambiguous. Trimming took off 0 bases at V and 3 bases at J, with 16 bases between the two ends. The CDR3 extends over 16 amino acids. The V gene's germline CDR1 is SGHDT and CDR2 YYEEEE.

This rearrangement joins TRBV5-6 to TRBJ1-5, with D perhaps matching TRBD1 (5 bases). Trimming shortened V by 4 bases and J by 6 bases, and 11 bases separated the two germline ends. Germline V gives CDR1 SGHDT, CDR2 YYEEEE. The CDR3 extends over 13 amino acids. CDR3 in DNA: TGTGCCAGCAGCGCAGGGATAGGTCAGCCCCAGCATTTT. Translating it yields CASSAGIGQPQHF.

The V gene is TRBV10-3, the J gene TRBJ1-2; no clear D gene. This CDR3 has 17 residues. The V gene's germline CDR1 is ENHRY and CDR2 SYGVKD. Trimming left V 1 base short and J 5 bases short, with 20 bases between. The CDR3 here is CAISELHRGGIPYGYTF. CDR3 coding DNA: TGTGCCATCAGTGAGTTACACCGGGGTGGGATTCCGTATGGCTACACCTTC.

The chain recombines TRBV20-1 with TRBJ1-3; perhaps TRBD1 as D (5 bases). The CDR3 totals 11 residues. CDR1 is DFQATT, CDR2 SNEGSKA, per germline (reference sequence). In DNA, the CDR3 is TGCAGCCTCTACAGGGGAAACACCATATATTTT. Its protein product is CSLYRGNTIYF.

The V and J genes are TRBV2 and TRBJ2-7; D ambiguous. Germline assignment: CDR1 SNHLY and CDR2 FYNNEI. Trimming removed 4 bases at V and 3 bases at J, with 10 bases between. This CDR3 has 13 amino acids. DNA for the CDR3: TGTGCCAGCAGTGGGGCACAGAACTACGAGCAGTACTTC. Translating it yields CASSGAQNYEQYF.

Only a few counts were recorded for this clone. Additional DNA sequences in this sample encode the identical CDR3. The chain combines TRBV5-1 with TRBJ2-3, with D perhaps TRBD2 (6 bases). Germline loops: CDR1 SGHRS, CDR2 YFSETQ. The ends were cut back, 5 bases at V and 2 bases at J, with 9 bases in the middle. The CDR3 has 13 residues. The CDR3 sequence: CASSGGNTDTQYF. The DNA of the CDR3 is TGCGCCAGCAGTGGGGGGAACACAGATACGCAGTATTTT. The whole variable domain, remainder taken from reference TRBV5-1 and TRBJ2-3, is KAGVTQTPRYLIKTRGQQVTLSCSPISGHRSVSWYQQTPGQGLQFLFEYFSETQRNKGNFPGRFSGRQFSNSRSEMNVSTLELGDSALYLCASSGGNTDTQYFGPGTRLTVL.

The chain couples TRBV29-1 to TRBJ2-1, with 11 positions matching TRBD2. The germline V gene has CDR1 SQVTM and CDR2 ANQGSEA. V was pared by 2 bases and J by 1 base, with 1 base of the junction left unmatched. The CDR3 is 15 residues long. CDR3 DNA: TGCAGCGTTGAAACTAGCGGGAGTTCCTACAATGAGCAGTTCTTC. Its translation is CSVETSGSSYNEQFF.

The CDR3 protein is CASSVPGTGQAYTF. The CDR3 DNA reads TGTGCCAGCAGCGTCCCCGGGACAGGGCAAGCTTACACCTTC. The rearrangement links TRBV5-4 to TRBJ1-2; TRBD1 matches at 9 bases. CDR1 SGHNT and CDR2 YYREEE come from the germline V gene (reference sequence). Germline trimming cut 4 bases from V and 11 bases from J; bases unmatched to any gene: 12. There are 14 residues in the CDR3.

V usage is TRBV5-1 and J usage is TRBJ2-1; 9 positions match TRBD2. The CDR3 length is 16 residues. Germline trimming cut 4 bases from V and 4 bases from J; bases unmatched to any gene: 9. CDR1 is SGHRS and CDR2 is YFSETQ in the germline V gene. The CDR3 here is CASSVLRTSVYNEQFF. In DNA form, the CDR3 reads TGCGCCAGCAGCGTACTCCGGACTAGCGTATACAATGAGCAGTTCTTC. Full variable domain (missing parts from reference TRBV5-1 and TRBJ2-1): KAGVTQTPRYLIKTRGQQVTLSCSPISGHRSVSWYQQTPGQGLQFLFEYFSETQRNKGNFPGRFSGRQFSNSRSEMNVSTLELGDSALYLCASSVLRTSVYNEQFFGPGTRLTVL.

A word on this clone: Other DNA sequences in the sample encode the same CDR3. The gene calls are TRBV19 and TRBJ1-5, with TRBD1 matching 8 bases. This CDR3 region has 12 residues. Germline CDR1 is LNHDA and CDR2 is SQIVND (reference sequence). Trimming removed 8 bases from V and 4 bases from J; junction bases left unmatched: 1. CDR3 region: CASRQGNQPQHF. The CDR3 DNA is TGTGCCAGTCGACAGGGGAATCAGCCCCAGCATTTT.

V usage is TRBV7-2 and J usage is TRBJ2-2, with 7 bases fitting TRBD1. CDR3 length: 16 residues. Germline trimming cut 5 bases from V and 6 bases from J; bases unmatched to any gene: 12. Germline-derived CDR1 and CDR2 are SGHTA and FQGNSA. CDR3 bases: TGTGCCAGCAGCCTAGAGGGACAGTCTATCTCCGGGGAGCTGTTTTTT. Translating gives CASSLEGQSISGELFF.

V gene TRBV27 combines with J gene TRBJ1-5; D is possibly TRBD1 (5 bases). CDR1 and CDR2 from the germline V gene are MNHEY and SMNVEV (reference sequence). V shed 5 bases and J shed 6 bases, with 14 bases lying between them. The CDR3 covers 14 residues. The CDR3 DNA reads TGTGCCAGCAGTGCCGTTTCAGGGATTCAGCCCCAGCATTTT. It codes for CASSAVSGIQPQHF.

J is TRBJ1-2 and V is TRBV5-5; D is ambiguous. The ends were cut back, 0 bases at V and 8 bases at J, with 11 bases in the middle. Germline V gene lookup returns CDR1 SGHKS and CDR2 YYEKEE (reference sequence). The CDR3 has 13 amino acids. CDR3 sequence (DNA): TGTGCCAGCAGCTTGGCTCGGGGAGGGGGCTACACCTTC. Its protein product is CASSLARGGGYTF.

The chain joins TRBV6-4 to TRBJ1-1; possibly TRBD1 for D (6 bases). The CDR3 has 13 residues. Germline CDR1 is MRHNA and CDR2 is SNTAGT. The V end lost 5 bases, the J end lost 0 bases, and 7 bases lay between the germline ends. CDR3 sequence: CASSTGMNTEAFF. CDR3 in DNA: TGTGCCAGCAGTACAGGGATGAACACTGAAGCTTTCTTT.

The V and J genes are TRBV27 and TRBJ2-3; D is unresolved. CDR1 and CDR2 (germline): MNHEY, SMNVEV (reference sequence). V lost 5 bases and J 4 bases, leaving 4 bases between the germline ends. The CDR3 spans 11 residues. The CDR3, as DNA: TGTGCCAGCAGTCCGGCAGATACGCAGTATTTT. Translating it yields CASSPADTQYF.

CDR3 nucleotide sequence: TGTGCCAGCAGGCCGCGGGAGGGCTTCAATGAGCAGTTCTTC. This gives the protein CASRPREGFNEQFF. The chain joins TRBV2 to TRBJ2-1; 9 nucleotides align to TRBD2. From germline, CDR1 is SNHLY and CDR2 FYNNEI. V lost 6 bases, J lost 6 bases, and 6 bases stayed unmatched. This CDR3 has 14 residues.

The rearrangement links TRBV5-4 to TRBJ1-4; TRBD1 agrees at 9 bases. In germline, CDR1 is SGHNT, CDR2 YYREEE (reference sequence). The ends lost 4 bases at V and 7 bases at J; junction bases unmatched: 5. This CDR3 contains 14 residues. CDR3 nucleotide sequence: TGTGCCAGCAGCCAGGACAGGGGTGGTGAAAAACTGTTTTTT. Residues: CASSQDRGGEKLFF.

This chain joins TRBV11-3 and TRBJ2-2; perhaps TRBD1 as D (6 bases). Trimming pared 4 bases from V and 0 bases from J, leaving 12 bases between. This CDR3 has 16 amino acids. The germline gives CDR1 SGHNT, CDR2 YENEEA. This chain's CDR3 is CASSSGQPPNTGELFF. The CDR3 DNA sequence: TGTGCCAGCAGCTCCGGACAGCCTCCGAACACCGGGGAGCTGTTTTTT.

Written as DNA, the CDR3 is TGTGCCAGCAGCGTAGGGCCCGCTGGCGGCCAAGAGACCCAGTACTTC. Amino acid sequence: CASSVGPAGGQETQYF. The V gene is TRBV11-2, the J gene TRBJ2-5; D is unresolved. V was cut by 5 bases and J by 1 base, with 17 bases left in between. Germline CDR1 reads SGHAT; CDR2 reads FQNNGV. The CDR3 spans 16 residues.

This chain connects TRBV7-8 to TRBJ2-1, with TRBD2 identical over 13 bases. There are 14 residues in the CDR3. Germline CDR1 reads SGHVS; CDR2 reads FQNEAQ. With 8 bases clipped from V and 6 bases from J, the junction kept 4 bases outside the gene matches. CDR3 in amino acids: CASQGLAGSNEQFF. CDR3 sequence (DNA): TGTGCCAGCCAGGGACTAGCGGGGTCCAATGAGCAGTTCTTC.

The V gene is TRBV27, the J gene TRBJ2-3; 10 bases are a match to TRBD2. With V trimmed by 1 base and J by 5 bases, 3 bases remained unmatched. This CDR3 is 15 amino acids long. Germline CDR1 is MNHEY and CDR2 is SMNVEV (reference sequence). The CDR3 nucleotides are TGTGCCAGCAGTTTATACCTAGCGGGAGTAGATACGCAGTATTTT. Amino acid sequence: CASSLYLAGVDTQYF.

V is TRBV3-1 (or the pseudogene TRBV3-2) and J is TRBJ2-1; D might be TRBD2 (5 bases). CDR3 size: 16 residues. Germline CDR1 LGHDT, CDR2 YNNKEL (reference sequence). Trimming removed 0 bases at V and 7 bases at J, with 16 bases between. This chain's CDR3 is CASSQDERTFGNEQFF. DNA of the CDR3: TGTGCCAGCAGCCAAGACGAGCGGACTTTTGGGAATGAGCAGTTCTTC.

This clone was recorded once. The chain couples TRBV24-1 to TRBJ2-5; maybe TRBD1 (5 bases). The CDR3 length is 14 residues. Trimming removed 4 bases at V and 5 bases at J, with 13 bases between. Germline CDR1 reads KGHDR; CDR2 reads SFDVKD. CDR3 bases: TGTGCCACCAGTGACCCGGACAAACCGGAGACCCAGTACTTC. This encodes CATSDPDKPETQYF.

The chain uses TRBV12-3 or TRBV12-4 and TRBJ1-3, with D possibly TRBD1 on 6 matching bases. The CDR3 spans 12 residues. Trimming removed 7 bases at V and 14 bases at J, with 18 bases between. The CDR3 loop reads CASNSRPGELYF. DNA for the CDR3: TGTGCCAGCAATTCCCGACCAGGGGAGCTATATTTT.

V and J are TRBV6-1 and TRBJ2-3, with TRBD2 identical over 11 bases. After removal of 2 bases from V and 3 bases from J, the junction contained 4 bases not matched to a gene. The CDR3 has 16 amino acids. The V gene's germline CDR1 is MNHNS and CDR2 SASEGT. The CDR3 reads CASSERASGGTDTQYF. In DNA form, the CDR3 reads TGTGCCAGCAGTGAAAGGGCTAGCGGGGGGACAGATACGCAGTATTTT.